The present TCR beta chain was sequenced within a study of control samples from healthy donors and cancer patients. The length of the CDR3 is 15 residues. Trimming stripped 6 bases from V and 6 bases from J, with 20 bases between. Germline CDR1 is SQVTM and CDR2 is ANQGSEA. The count of this clone is one. Generated by immunoSEQ multiplex PCR, the TCRdb table keeps only in-frame clones and is missing some. In the table there are some 100,000 clones, roughly 89% of which are singletons. Sequencing input: blood. The rearrangement joins TRBV29-1 to TRBJ2-2, with D perhaps matching TRBD1 (6 bases). This clonotype originated in a man aged 30 to 39 in good health. This chain's CDR3 is CSVGDRFQTAGELFF. The CDR3 DNA reads TGCAGCGTCGGAGACAGGTTTCAGACGGCCGGGGAGCTGTTTTTT.